The T cell receptor (beta chain) under discussion was sequenced for a study of blood T cells in healthy people across ages. In regard to this clonotype: At one of its ends the junction is not consistent with the germline gene, which may arise from a read error.

Alongside a J-beta primer mix, a sample-barcoded 5' primer served in a second PCR lasting about 7 to 12 cycles. TCRdb redid the calling of the 5' RACE reads with MiXCR, one entry per CDR3 protein. The repertoire holds fewer than 800,000 distinct CDR3 sequences, with 20% to 25% as singletons. The germline gives CDR1 SGHNT, CDR2 YYREEE (reference sequence). The CDR3 is 15 residues long. These data also featured in a second study, about T cells of mothers and their children. As that report states: Related mother and child pairs showed slightly greater overlap (not significant) than unrelated pairs did.

The J gene is TRBJ2-1, the V gene TRBV5-4, with D perhaps given as TRBD1 or TRBD2 (5 bases each). Sequencing input: blood. This TCR derives from a boy between 10 and 17 years old in good health. Here the CDR3 reads CASSAAAEGTNKQFF. CDR3 bases: TGTGCCAGCAGCGCCGCGGCGGAAGGGACCAATAAGCAGTTCTTC.